The present entry profiles one TCR beta chain with its context. Germline V CDR1 and CDR2: SEHNR, FQNEAQ (reference sequence). CDR3 size: 14 residues. V was clipped by 0 bases and J by 4 bases, with 8 bases between them. This sample was included in a study of blood T cell repertoires in COVID-19. Study-level information: T cells, B-cell-depleted T cells, or PBMCs supplied cDNA or gDNA.

In the source study's methods: Amplifying reference gene primers gave estimates of nucleated cell counts. Some clones are missing from TCRdb's copy, which holds only in-frame ones; the method was immunoSEQ multiplex PCR. The V and J calls and the clone size are those of that table, but D and trimming were determined from the DNA. The sample yields some 90,000 clones, around nine tenths seen once. This TCR derives from a woman aged 60-70 years with COVID-19, enrolled during active disease. The rearrangement uses TRBV7-9 and TRBJ2-3; maybe TRBD1 (5 bases). Specimen: peripheral blood. CDR3 DNA sequence: TGTGCCAGCAGCTTAGCGGCAGGGCCAGATACGCAGTATTTT. Translating gives CASSLAAGPDTQYF. Full variable domain (remainder filled in from reference TRBV7-9 and TRBJ2-3): DTGVSQNPRHKITKRGQNVTFRCDPISEHNRLYWYRQTLGQGPEFLTYFQNEAQLEKSRLLSDRFSAERPKGSFSTLEIQRTEQGDSAMYLCASSLAAGPDTQYFGPGTRLTVL.